Here is one T cell receptor beta chain with its context. A junction boundary mismatches the germline segment, possibly from a read error. This sample stems from a study of tumor and adjacent non-tumor tissue in lung cancer. This sample's RNA came from whole unsorted tissue. Between August and November 2014, newly diagnosed, chemotherapy-naive lung cancer patients underwent thoracic surgery in China. TCRbeta libraries were built with three rounds of nested PCR, modified from ARM-PCR. MiXCR was run by TCRdb on the multiplex PCR reads, yielding one entry per CDR3 protein. The data show 200,000 to 250,000 distinct CDR3 sequences, 71% seen once. This CDR3 region has 16 residues. Per the germline V gene, CDR1 is SGHAT and CDR2 is FQNNGV.

Sequences were obtained from lung tumor tissue. The TCR was taken from a man aged 55 to 70 with non-small cell lung cancer. J is TRBJ2-3 and V is TRBV11-2; TRBD2 matches at 16 bases. The CDR3 protein is CAGSLGLAGGTDTQYF. The CDR3 nucleotides read TGTGCCGGCAGCTTGGGACTAGCGGGGGGGACAGATACGCAATATTTT.